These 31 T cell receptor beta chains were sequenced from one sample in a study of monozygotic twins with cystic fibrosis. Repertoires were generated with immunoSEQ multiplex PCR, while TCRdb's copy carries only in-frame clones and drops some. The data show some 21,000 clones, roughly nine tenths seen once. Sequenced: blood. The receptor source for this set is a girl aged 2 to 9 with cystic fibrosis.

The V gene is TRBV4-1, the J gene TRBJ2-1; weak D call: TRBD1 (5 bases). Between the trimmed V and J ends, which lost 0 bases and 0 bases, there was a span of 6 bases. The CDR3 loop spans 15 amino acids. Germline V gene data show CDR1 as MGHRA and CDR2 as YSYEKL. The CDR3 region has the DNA TGCGCCAGCAGCCAAGATCAGGGCTCCTACAATGAGCAGTTCTTC. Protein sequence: CASSQDQGSYNEQFF.

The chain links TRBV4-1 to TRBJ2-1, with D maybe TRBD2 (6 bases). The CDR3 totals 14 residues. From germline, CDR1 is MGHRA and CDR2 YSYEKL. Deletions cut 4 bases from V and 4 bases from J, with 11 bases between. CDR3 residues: CASSLIAVYNEQFF. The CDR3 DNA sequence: TGCGCCAGCAGCCTGATAGCGGTTTACAATGAGCAGTTCTTC.

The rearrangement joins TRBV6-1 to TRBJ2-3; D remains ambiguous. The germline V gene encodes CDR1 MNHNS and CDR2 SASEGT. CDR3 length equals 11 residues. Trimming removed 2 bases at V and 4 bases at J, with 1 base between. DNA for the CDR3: TGTGCCAGCAGTGAACCAGATACGCAGTATTTT. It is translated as CASSEPDTQYF.

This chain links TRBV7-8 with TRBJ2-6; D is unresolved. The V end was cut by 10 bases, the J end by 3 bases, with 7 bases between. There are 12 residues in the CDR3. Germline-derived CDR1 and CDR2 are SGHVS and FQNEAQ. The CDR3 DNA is TGTGCCACCCTCAGTGGGGCCAACGTCCTGACTTTC. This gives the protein CATLSGANVLTF. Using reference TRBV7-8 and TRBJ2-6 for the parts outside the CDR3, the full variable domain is GAGVSQSPRYKVAKRGQDVALRCDPISGHVSLFWYQQALGQGPEFLTYFQNEAQLDKSGLPSDRFFAERPEGSVSTLKIQRTQQEDSAVYLCATLSGANVLTFGAGSRLTVL.

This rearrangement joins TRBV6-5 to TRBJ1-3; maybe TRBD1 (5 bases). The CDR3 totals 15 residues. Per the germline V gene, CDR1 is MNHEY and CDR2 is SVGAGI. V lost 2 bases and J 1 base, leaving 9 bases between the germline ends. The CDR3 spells CASSYHGTSGNTIYF. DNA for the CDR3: TGTGCCAGCAGTTACCACGGGACGTCTGGAAACACCATATATTTT.

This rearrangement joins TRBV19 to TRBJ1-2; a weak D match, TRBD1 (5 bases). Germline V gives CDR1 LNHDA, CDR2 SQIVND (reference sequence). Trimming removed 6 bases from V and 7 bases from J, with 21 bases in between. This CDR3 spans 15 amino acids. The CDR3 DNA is TGTGCCAGTAGCCTTCAGGGAACCCCTTACAGTGGCTACACCTTC. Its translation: CASSLQGTPYSGYTF.

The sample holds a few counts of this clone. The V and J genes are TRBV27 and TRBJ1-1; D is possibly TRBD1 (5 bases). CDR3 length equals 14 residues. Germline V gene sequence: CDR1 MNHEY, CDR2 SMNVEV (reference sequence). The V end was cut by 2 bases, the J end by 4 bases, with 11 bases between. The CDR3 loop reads CASSLRGSSTEAFF. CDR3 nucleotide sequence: TGTGCCAGCAGTTTACGGGGGAGCAGCACTGAAGCTTTCTTT.

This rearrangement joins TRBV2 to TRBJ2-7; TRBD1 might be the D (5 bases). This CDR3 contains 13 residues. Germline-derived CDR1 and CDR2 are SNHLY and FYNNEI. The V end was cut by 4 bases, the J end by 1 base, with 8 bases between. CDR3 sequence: CASSGGNSYEQYF. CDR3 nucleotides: TGTGCCAGCAGTGGGGGCAATTCCTACGAGCAGTACTTC.

In nucleotides, the CDR3 is TGTGCCAGTACACCACCAATAGCGGGAGGAACAGATACGCAGTATTTT. This sequence encodes CASTPPIAGGTDTQYF. The chain has TRBV5-6 and TRBJ2-3; 10 bases are shared with TRBD2. Germline V lookup: CDR1 SGHDT, CDR2 YYEEEE. Trimming took 8 bases from V and 3 from J; bases not matched to a gene: 12. CDR3 length equals 16 residues.

As DNA, the CDR3 is TGTGCCACCAGCAATGGAGGGGGGTACTCCTACGAGCAGTACTTC. Protein product: CATSNGGGYSYEQYF. The chain links TRBV15 to TRBJ2-7, with D perhaps being TRBD1 or TRBD2 (6 bases each). CDR1 LNHNV and CDR2 YYDKDF come from the germline V gene (reference sequence). The CDR3 is 15 residues long. V was clipped by 4 bases and J by 0 bases, with 13 bases between them.

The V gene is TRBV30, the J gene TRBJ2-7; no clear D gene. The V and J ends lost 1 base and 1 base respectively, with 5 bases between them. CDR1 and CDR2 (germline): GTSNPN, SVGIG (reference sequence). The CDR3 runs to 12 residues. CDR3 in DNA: TGTGCCTGGAGTGAGGCTTCCTACGAGCAGTACTTC. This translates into CAWSEASYEQYF.

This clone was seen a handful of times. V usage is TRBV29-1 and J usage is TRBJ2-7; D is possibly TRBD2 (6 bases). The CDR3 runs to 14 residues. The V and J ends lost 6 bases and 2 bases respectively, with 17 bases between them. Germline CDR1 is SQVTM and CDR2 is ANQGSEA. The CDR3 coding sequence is TGCAGCGTGAAGATCGGCGGGACCACCTACGAGCAGTACTTC. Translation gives CSVKIGGTTYEQYF.

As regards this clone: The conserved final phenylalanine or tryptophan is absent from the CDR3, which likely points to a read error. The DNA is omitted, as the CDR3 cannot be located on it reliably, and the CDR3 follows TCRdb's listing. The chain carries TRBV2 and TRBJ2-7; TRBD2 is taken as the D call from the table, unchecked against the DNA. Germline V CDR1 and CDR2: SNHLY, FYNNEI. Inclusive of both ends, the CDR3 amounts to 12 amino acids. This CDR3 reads CASSPSGPSGRL.

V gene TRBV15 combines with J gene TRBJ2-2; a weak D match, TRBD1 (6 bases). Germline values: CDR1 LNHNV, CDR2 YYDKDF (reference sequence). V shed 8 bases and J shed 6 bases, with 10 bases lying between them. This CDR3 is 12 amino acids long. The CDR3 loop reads CATEEGAGELFF. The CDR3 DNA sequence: TGTGCCACCGAAGAGGGGGCCGGGGAGCTGTTTTTT.

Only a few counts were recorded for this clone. In DNA, the CDR3 is TGCGCCAGCAGCCCATTACAGGGGGAGGGCGAGCAGTACTTC. It is translated as CASSPLQGEGEQYF. The chain links TRBV5-1 to TRBJ2-7, with D tentatively TRBD1 (8 bases). This CDR3 is 14 amino acids long. Trimming shortened V by 4 bases and J by 6 bases, and 17 bases separated the two germline ends. CDR1 and CDR2 (germline): SGHRS, YFSETQ.

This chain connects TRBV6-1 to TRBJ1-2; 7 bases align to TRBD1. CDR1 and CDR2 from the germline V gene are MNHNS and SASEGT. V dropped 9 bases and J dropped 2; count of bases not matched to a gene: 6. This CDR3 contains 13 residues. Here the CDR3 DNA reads TGTGCCAGTCGGACAGGAGCCAACTATGGCTACACCTTC. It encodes CASRTGANYGYTF.

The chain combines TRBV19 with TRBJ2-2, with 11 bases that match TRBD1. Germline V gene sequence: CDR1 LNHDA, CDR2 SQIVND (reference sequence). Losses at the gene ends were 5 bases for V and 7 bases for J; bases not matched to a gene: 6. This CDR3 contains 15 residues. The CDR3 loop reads CASSPRTGGSGELFF. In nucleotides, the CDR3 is TGTGCCAGTAGTCCCCGGACAGGGGGCAGCGGGGAGCTGTTTTTT.

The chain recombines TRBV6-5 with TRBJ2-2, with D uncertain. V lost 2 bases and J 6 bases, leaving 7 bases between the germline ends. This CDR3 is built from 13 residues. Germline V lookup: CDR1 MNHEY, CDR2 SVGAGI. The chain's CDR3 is CASSYRRAGELFF. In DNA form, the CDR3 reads TGTGCCAGCAGTTACAGAAGGGCCGGGGAGCTGTTTTTT.

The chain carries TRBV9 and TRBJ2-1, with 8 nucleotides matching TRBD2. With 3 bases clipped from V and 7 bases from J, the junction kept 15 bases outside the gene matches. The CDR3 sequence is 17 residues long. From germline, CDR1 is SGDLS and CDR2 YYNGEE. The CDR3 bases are TGTGCCAGCAGCGCCCTAGGGGGACTAGAATTAATTAATGAGCAGTTCTTC. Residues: CASSALGGLELINEQFF.

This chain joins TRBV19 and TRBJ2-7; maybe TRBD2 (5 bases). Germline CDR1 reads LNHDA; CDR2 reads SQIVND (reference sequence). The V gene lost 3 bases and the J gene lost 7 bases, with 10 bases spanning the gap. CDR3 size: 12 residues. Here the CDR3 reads CASSIDPGEQYF. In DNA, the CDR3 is TGTGCCAGTAGTATCGACCCGGGGGAGCAGTACTTC.

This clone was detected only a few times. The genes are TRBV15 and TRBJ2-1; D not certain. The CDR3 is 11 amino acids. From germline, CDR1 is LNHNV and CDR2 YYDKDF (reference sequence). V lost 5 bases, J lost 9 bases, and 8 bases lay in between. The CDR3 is CATSGNGEQFF. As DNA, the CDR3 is TGTGCCACCAGCGGGAATGGTGAGCAGTTCTTC.

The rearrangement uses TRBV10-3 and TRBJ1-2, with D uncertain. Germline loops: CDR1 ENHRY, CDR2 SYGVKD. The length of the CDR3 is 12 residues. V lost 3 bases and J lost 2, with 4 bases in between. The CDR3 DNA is TGTGCCATCAGTGACAGCAACTATGGCTACACCTTC. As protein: CAISDSNYGYTF.

The CDR3 here is CASSSGLSGYEQYF. In nucleotides, the CDR3 is TGTGCCAGCAGTTCGGGACTTTCAGGGTACGAGCAGTACTTC. The chain carries TRBV27 and TRBJ2-7; D possibly corresponds to TRBD2 (6 bases). CDR1 is MNHEY and CDR2 is SMNVEV in the germline V gene (reference sequence). Trimming took off 4 bases at V and 4 bases at J, with 14 bases between the two ends. The CDR3 has 14 amino acids.

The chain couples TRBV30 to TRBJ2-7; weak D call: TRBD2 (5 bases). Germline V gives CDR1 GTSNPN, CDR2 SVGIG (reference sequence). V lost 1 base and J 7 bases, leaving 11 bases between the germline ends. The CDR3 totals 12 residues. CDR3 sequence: CAWSGRTVEQYF. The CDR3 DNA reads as TGTGCCTGGAGTGGGAGGACCGTAGAGCAGTACTTC. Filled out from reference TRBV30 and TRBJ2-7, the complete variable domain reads SQTIHQWPATLVQPVGSPLSLECTVEGTSNPNLYWYRQAAGRGLQLLFYSVGIGQISSEVPQNLSASRPQDRQFILSSKKLLLSDSGFYLCAWSGRTVEQYFGPGTRLTVT.

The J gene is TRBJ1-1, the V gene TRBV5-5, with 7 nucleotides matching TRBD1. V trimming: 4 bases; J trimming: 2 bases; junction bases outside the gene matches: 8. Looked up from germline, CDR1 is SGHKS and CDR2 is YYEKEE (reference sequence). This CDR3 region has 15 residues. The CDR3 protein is CASSPRQGLNTEAFF. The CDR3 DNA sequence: TGTGCCAGCAGCCCAAGACAGGGCCTCAACACTGAAGCTTTCTTT.

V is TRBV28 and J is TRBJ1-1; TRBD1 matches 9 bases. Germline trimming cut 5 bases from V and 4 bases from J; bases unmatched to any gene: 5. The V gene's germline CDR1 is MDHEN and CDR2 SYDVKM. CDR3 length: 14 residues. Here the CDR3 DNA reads TGTGCCAGCAGTCGGGACAGGGTTGGCACTGAAGCTTTCTTT. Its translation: CASSRDRVGTEAFF. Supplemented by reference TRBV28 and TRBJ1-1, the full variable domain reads DVKVTQSSRYLVKRTGEKVFLECVQDMDHENMFWYRQDPGLGLRLIYFSYDVKMKEKGDIPEGYSVSREKKERFSLILESASTNQTSMYLCASSRDRVGTEAFFGQGTRLTVV.

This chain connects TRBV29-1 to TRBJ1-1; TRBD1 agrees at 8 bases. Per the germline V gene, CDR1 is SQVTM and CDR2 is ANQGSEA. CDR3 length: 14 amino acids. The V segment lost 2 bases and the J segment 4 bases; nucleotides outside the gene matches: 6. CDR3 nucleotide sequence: TGCAGCGTTGAATTCCAGGGGGCCGGCACTGAAGCTTTCTTT. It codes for CSVEFQGAGTEAFF.

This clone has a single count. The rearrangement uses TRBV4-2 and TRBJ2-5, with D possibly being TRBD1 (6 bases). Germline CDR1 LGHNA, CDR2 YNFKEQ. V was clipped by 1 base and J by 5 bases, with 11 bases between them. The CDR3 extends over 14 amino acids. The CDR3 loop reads CASSQGGPSETQYF. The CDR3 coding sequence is TGTGCCAGCAGCCAAGGGGGGCCTTCGGAGACCCAGTACTTC.

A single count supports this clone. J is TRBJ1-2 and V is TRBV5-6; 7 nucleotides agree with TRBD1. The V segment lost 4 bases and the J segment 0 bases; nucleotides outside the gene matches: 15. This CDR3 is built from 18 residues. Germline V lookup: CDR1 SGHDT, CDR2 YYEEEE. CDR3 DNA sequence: TGTGCCAGCAGCCCCACCCTTATCCGGGACAGACCTAACTATGGCTACACCTTC. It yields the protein CASSPTLIRDRPNYGYTF.

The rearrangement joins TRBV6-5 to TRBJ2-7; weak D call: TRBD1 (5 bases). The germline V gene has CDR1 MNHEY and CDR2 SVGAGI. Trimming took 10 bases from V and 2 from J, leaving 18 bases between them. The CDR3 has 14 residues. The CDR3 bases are TGTGCCACCCGAAGGTATCAGGGCGCCTACGAGCAGTACTTC. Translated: CATRRYQGAYEQYF.

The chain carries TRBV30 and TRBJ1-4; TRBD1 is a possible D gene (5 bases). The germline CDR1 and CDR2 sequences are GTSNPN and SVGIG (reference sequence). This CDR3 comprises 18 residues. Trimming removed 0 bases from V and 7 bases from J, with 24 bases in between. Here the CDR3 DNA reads TGTGCCTGGAGTGTAAGGACCCCCCTACAGGCCGGGGGTGAAAAACTGTTTTTT. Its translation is CAWSVRTPLQAGGEKLFF.